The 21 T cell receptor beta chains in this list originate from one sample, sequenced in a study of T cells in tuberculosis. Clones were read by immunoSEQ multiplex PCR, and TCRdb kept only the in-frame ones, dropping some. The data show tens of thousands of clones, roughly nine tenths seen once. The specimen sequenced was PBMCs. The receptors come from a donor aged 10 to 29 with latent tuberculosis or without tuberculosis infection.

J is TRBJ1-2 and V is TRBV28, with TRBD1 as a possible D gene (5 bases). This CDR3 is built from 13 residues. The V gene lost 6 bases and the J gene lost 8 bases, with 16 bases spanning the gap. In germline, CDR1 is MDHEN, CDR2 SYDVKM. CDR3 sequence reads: CASSLRQPWGYTF. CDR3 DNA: TGTGCCAGCAGCCTAAGACAGCCGTGGGGCTACACCTTC.

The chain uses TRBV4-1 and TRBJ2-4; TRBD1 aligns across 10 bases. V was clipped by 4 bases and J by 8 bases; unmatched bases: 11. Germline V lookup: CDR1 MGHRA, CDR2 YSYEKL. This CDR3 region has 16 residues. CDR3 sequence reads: CASSPRDRGLEDIQYF. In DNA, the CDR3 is TGCGCCAGCAGCCCACGAGACAGGGGGCTGGAGGACATTCAGTACTTC.

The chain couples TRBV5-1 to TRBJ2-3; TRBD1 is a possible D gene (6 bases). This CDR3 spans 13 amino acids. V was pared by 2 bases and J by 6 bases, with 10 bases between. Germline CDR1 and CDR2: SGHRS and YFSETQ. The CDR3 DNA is TGCGCCAGCAGCTTCTGGGGGCGGGATACGCAGTATTTT. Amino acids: CASSFWGRDTQYF.

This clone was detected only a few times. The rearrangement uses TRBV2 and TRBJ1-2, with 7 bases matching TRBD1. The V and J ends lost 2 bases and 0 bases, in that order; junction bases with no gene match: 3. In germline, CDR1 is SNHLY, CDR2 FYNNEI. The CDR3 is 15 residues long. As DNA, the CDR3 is TGTGCCAGCAGTGAACGGGACAGAACTAACTATGGCTACACCTTC. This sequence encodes CASSERDRTNYGYTF.

CDR3 in DNA: TGCAGCGTTGAAGGGCGGGGTCCAGATACGCAGTATTTT. Amino acids: CSVEGRGPDTQYF. V gene TRBV29-1 combines with J gene TRBJ2-3, with D perhaps matching TRBD2 (6 bases). Germline loops: CDR1 SQVTM, CDR2 ANQGSEA. Trimming stripped 1 base from V and 4 bases from J, with 9 bases between. There are 13 residues in the CDR3.

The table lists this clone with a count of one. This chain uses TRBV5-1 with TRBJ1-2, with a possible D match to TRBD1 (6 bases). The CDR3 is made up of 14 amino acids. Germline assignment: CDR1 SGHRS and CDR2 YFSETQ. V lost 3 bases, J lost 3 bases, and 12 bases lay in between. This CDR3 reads CASSSQGEDYGYTF. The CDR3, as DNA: TGCGCCAGCAGCTCACAGGGAGAGGACTATGGCTACACCTTC.

The chain's CDR3 is CASSPRPREAETQYF. CDR3 bases: TGTGCCAGCAGCCCCCGGCCCCGGGAGGCAGAGACCCAGTACTTC. The chain links TRBV9 to TRBJ2-5; TRBD2 matches 7 bases. The V gene's germline CDR1 is SGDLS and CDR2 YYNGEE. Unmatched junction bases numbered 10, after V lost 4 bases and J lost 4 bases. The CDR3 has 15 residues.

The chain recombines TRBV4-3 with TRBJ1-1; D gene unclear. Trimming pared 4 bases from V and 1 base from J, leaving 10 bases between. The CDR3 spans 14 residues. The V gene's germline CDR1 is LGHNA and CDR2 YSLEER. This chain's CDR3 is CASSRDSPNTEAFF. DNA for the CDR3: TGCGCCAGCAGCCGCGATTCACCGAACACTGAAGCTTTCTTT.

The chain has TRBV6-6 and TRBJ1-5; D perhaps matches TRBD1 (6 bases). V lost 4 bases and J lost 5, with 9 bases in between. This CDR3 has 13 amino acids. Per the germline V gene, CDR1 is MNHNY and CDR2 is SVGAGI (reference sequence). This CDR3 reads CASSSYRDQPQHF. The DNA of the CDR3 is TGTGCCAGCAGTTCCTACAGGGATCAGCCCCAGCATTTT.

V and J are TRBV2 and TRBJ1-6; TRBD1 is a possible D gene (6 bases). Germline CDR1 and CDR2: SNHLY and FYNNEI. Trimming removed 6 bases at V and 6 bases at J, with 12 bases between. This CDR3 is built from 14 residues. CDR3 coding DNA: TGTGCCAGCAGGAACAGGGAGTCTAATTCACCCCTCCACTTT. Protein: CASRNRESNSPLHF.

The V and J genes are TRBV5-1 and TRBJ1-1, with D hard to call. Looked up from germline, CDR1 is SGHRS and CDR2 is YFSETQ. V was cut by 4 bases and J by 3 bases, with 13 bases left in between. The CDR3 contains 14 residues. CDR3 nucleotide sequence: TGCGCCAGCAGCCCCGGAGGGTTAGACACTGAAGCTTTCTTT. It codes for CASSPGGLDTEAFF. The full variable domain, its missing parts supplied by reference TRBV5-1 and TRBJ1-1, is KAGVTQTPRYLIKTRGQQVTLSCSPISGHRSVSWYQQTPGQGLQFLFEYFSETQRNKGNFPGRFSGRQFSNSRSEMNVSTLELGDSALYLCASSPGGLDTEAFFGQGTRLTVV.

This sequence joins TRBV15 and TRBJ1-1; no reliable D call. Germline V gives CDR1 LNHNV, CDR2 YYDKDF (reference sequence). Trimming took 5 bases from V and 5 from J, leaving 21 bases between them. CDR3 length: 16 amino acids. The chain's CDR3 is CATSCDRTGLRTEAFF. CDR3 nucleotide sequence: TGTGCCACCAGCTGCGACCGGACGGGGTTGCGGACTGAAGCTTTCTTT.

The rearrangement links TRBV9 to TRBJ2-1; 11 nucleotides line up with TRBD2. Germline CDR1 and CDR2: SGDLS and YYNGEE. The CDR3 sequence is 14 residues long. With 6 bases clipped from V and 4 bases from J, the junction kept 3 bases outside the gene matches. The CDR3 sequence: CASTLAGEYNEQFF. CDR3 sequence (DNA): TGTGCCAGCACACTAGCGGGGGAGTACAATGAGCAGTTCTTC.

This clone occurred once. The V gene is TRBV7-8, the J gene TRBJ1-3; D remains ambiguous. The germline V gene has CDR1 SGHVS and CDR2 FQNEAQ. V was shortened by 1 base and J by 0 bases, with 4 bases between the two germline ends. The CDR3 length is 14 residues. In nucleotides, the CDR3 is TGTGCCAGCAGCTTAGAGAGCTCTGGAAACACCATATATTTT. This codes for CASSLESSGNTIYF.

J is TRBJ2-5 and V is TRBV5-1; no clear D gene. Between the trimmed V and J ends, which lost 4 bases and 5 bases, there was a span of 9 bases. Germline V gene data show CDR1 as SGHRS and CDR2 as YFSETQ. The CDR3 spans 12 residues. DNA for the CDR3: TGCGCCAGCAGCCTCCCGAGGGAGACCCAGTACTTC. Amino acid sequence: CASSLPRETQYF.

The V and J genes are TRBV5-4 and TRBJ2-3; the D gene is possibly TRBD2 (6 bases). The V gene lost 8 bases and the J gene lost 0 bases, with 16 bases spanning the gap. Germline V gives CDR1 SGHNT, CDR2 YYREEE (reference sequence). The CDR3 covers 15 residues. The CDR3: CASSPLGGSTDTQYF. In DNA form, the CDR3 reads TGTGCCAGTAGTCCCCTCGGGGGTAGCACAGATACGCAGTATTTT.

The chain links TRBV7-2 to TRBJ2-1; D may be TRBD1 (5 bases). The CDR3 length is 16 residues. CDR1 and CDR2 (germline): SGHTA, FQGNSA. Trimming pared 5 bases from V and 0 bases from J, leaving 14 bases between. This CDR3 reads CASSTSRESSYNEQFF. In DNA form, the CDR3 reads TGTGCCAGCAGCACCTCCAGGGAAAGCTCCTACAATGAGCAGTTCTTC. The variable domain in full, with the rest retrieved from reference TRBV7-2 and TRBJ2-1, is GAGVSQSPSNKVTEKGKDVELRCDPISGHTALYWYRQSLGQGLEFLIYFQGNSAPDKSGLPSDRFSAERTGGSVSTLTIQRTQQEDSAVYLCASSTSRESSYNEQFFGPGTRLTVL.

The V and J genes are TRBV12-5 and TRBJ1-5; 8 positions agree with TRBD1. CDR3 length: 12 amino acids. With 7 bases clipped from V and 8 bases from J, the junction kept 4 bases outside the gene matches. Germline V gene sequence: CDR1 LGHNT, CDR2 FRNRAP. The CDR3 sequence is CASAQGVEPQHF. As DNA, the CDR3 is TGTGCTAGTGCACAGGGGGTTGAGCCCCAGCATTTT.

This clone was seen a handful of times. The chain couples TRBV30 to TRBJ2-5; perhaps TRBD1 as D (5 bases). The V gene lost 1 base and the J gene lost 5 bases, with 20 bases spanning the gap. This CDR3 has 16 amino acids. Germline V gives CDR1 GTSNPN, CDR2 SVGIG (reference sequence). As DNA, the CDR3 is TGTGCCTGGAGTGCCGGTTTACAAGGGGCCCGGGAGACCCAGTACTTC. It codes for CAWSAGLQGARETQYF. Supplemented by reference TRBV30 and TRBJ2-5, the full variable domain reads SQTIHQWPATLVQPVGSPLSLECTVEGTSNPNLYWYRQAAGRGLQLLFYSVGIGQISSEVPQNLSASRPQDRQFILSSKKLLLSDSGFYLCAWSAGLQGARETQYFGPGTRLLVL.

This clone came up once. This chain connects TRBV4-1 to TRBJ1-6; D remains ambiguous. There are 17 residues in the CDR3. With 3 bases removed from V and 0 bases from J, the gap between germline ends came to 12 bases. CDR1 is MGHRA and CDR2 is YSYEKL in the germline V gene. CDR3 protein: CASSHIGSLSYNSPLHF. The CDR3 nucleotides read TGCGCCAGCAGCCACATAGGGAGCCTCTCCTATAATTCACCCCTCCACTTT.

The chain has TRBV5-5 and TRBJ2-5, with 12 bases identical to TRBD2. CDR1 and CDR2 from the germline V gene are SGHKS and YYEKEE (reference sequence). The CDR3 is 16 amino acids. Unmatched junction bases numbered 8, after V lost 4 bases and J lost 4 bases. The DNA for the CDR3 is TGTGCCAGCAGCCCAGGACTAGCGGGGCCGGGAGAGACCCAGTACTTC. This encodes CASSPGLAGPGETQYF.